This entry is about one T cell receptor beta chain. Its antigen is still unknown. The data were produced by immunoSEQ multiplex PCR, yet TCRdb's version contains in-frame clones alone and is incomplete. The sample lists about 140,000 clones; approximately 92% were seen once. The sample belongs to a study of T cell responses to AZD1222 COVID-19 vaccine. Germline-derived CDR1 and CDR2 are GTSNPN and SVGIG (reference sequence). The CDR3 is 15 amino acids. Trimming at V came to 1 base and at J to 5 bases, leaving 6 bases not matched to a gene. Study conclusions and caveats: Clonal diversity may have been underestimated in mostly white British donors. Unmutated variant regions reportedly attract nearly half of all spike-specific TCRs.

The rearrangement links TRBV30 to TRBJ1-4, with 8 bases lining up with TRBD1. Sequencing was performed on peripheral blood, taken 28 days after the second AZD1222 dose. The TCR sequence derives from an adult who received the AZD1222 COVID-19 vaccine. The CDR3 reads CAWSAGTGINEKLFF. As DNA, the CDR3 is TGTGCCTGGAGTGCCGGGACAGGAATCAATGAAAAACTGTTTTTT.